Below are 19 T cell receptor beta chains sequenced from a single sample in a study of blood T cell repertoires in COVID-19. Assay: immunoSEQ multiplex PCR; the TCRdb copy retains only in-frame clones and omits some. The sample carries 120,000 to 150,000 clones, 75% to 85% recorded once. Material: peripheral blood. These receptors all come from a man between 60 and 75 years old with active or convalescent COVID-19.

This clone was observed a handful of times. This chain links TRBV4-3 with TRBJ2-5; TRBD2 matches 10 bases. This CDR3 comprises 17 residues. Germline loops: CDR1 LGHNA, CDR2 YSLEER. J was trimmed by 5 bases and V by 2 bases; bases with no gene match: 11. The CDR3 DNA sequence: TGCGCCAGCAGCCAATACGCTAGCGGGAGCGTCGGGGAGACCCAGTACTTC. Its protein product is CASSQYASGSVGETQYF.

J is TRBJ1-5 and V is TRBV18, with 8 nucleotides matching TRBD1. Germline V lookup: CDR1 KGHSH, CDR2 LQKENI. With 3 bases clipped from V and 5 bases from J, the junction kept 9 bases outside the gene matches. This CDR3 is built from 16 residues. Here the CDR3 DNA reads TGTGCCAGCTCACCCCGAGTGGCAGGGGGCGATCAGCCCCAGCATTTT. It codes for CASSPRVAGGDQPQHF.

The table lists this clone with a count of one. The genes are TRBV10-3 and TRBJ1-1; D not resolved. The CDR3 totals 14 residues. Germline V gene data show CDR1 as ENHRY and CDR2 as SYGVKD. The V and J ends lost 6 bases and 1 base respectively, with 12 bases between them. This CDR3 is CAISPGYANTEAFF. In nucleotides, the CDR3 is TGTGCCATCAGCCCCGGGTATGCGAACACTGAAGCTTTCTTT.

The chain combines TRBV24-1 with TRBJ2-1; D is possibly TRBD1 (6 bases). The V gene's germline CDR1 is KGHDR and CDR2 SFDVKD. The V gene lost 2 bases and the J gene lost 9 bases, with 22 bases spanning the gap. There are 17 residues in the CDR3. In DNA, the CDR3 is TGTGCCACCAGTGATTCCAGCCGGGACACCCGACATAGTGAGCAGTTCTTC. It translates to CATSDSSRDTRHSEQFF.

DNA of the CDR3: TGTGCCAGCAACCGAGGAGGTAATGAAAAACTGTTTTTT. It is translated as CASNRGGNEKLFF. This sequence joins TRBV6-5 and TRBJ1-4; D call uncertain. Germline-derived CDR1 and CDR2 are MNHEY and SVGAGI. V shed 7 bases and J shed 4 bases, with 10 bases lying between them. This CDR3 comprises 13 residues.

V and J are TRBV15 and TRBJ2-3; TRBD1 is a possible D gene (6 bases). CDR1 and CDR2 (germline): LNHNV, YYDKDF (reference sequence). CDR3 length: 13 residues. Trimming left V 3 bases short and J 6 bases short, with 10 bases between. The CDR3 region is CATSRRQADTQYF. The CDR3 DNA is TGTGCCACCAGCAGGAGACAGGCCGATACGCAGTATTTT.

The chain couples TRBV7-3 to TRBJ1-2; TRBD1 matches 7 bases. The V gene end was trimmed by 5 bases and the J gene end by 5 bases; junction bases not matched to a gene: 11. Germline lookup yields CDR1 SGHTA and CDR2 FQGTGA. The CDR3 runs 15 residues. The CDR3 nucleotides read TGTGCCAGCAGCCTTGACTCAACAGGGGTATATGGCTACACCTTC. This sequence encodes CASSLDSTGVYGYTF.

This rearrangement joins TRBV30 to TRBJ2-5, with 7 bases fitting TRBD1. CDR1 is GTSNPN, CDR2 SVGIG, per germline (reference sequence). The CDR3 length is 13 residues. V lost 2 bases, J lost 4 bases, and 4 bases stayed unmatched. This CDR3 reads CAWSLGQRETQYF. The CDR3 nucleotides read TGTGCCTGGAGTTTGGGACAGAGAGAGACCCAGTACTTC.

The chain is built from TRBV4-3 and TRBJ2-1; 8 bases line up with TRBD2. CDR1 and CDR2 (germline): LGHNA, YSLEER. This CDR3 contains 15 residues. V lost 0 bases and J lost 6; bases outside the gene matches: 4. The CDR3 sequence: CASSQEAGVGNEQFF. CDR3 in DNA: TGCGCCAGCAGCCAAGAAGCGGGAGTAGGCAATGAGCAGTTCTTC.

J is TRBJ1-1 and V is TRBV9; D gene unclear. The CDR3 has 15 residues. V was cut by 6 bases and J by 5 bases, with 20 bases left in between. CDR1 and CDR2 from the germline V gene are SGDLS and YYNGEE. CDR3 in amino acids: CASNDEGRPETEAFF. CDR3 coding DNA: TGTGCCAGCAACGACGAGGGCAGACCGGAGACTGAAGCTTTCTTT.

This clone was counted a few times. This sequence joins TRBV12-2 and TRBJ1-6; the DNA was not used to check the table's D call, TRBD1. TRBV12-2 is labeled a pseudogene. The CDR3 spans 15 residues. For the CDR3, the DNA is TGTGCAAGTACGCTGGGGACAGGGCAGAATTCACCCCTCCACTTT. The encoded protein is CASTLGTGQNSPLHF.

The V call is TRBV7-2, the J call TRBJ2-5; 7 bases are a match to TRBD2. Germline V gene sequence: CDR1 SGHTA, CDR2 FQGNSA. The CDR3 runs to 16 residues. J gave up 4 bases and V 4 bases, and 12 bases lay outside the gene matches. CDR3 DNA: TGTGCCAGCAGCTCCCTCCCGCGGCTAGCGGCAGAGACCCAGTACTTC. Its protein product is CASSSLPRLAAETQYF.

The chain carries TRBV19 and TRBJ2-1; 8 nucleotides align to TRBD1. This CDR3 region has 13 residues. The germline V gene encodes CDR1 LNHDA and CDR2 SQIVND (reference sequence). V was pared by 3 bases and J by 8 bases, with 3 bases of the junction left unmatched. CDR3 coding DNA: TGTGCCAGTAGTATCGGACAGGGCTATGAGCAGTTCTTC. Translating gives CASSIGQGYEQFF.

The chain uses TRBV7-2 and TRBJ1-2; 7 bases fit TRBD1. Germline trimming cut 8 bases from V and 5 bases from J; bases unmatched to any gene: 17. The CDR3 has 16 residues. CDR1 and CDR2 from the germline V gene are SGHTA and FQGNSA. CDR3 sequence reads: CASGLSTGSLGYGYTF. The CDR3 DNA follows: TGTGCCAGCGGACTCTCGACAGGGTCGCTGGGGTATGGCTACACCTTC.

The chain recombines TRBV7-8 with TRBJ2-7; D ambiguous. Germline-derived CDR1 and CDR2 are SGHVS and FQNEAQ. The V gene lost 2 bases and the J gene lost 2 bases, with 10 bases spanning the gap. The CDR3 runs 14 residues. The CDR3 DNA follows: TGTGCCAGCAGCTTACGCGACTCCCCCTACGAGCAGTACTTC. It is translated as CASSLRDSPYEQYF.

The CDR3, as DNA: TGCAGCGTTTCCCTAGGCGGGTGGAGCGAGCAGTACTTC. It yields the protein CSVSLGGWSEQYF. The rearrangement uses TRBV29-1 and TRBJ2-7; the D gene is possibly TRBD2 (5 bases). The CDR3 totals 13 residues. Germline V gene sequence: CDR1 SQVTM, CDR2 ANQGSEA. V lost 5 bases and J lost 6, with 17 bases in between.

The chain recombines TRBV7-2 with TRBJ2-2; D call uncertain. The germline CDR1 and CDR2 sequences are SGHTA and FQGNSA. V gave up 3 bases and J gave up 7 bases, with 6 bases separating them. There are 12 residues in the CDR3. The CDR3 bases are TGTGCCAGCAGCTTGGCCGTCGGGGAGCTGTTTTTT. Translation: CASSLAVGELFF.

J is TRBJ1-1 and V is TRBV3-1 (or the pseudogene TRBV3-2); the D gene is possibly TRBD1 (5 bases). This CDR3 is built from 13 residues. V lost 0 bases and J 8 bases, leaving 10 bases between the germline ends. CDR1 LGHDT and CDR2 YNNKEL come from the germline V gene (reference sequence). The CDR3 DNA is TGTGCCAGCAGCCAAGATGGGAGGGACGAAGCTTTCTTT. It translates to CASSQDGRDEAFF.

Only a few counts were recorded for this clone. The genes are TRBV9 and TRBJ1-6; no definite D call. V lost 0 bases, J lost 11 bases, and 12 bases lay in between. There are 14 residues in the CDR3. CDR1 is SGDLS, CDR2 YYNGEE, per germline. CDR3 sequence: CASSVGRVNAPLHF. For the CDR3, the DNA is TGTGCCAGCAGCGTAGGCCGCGTGAATGCACCCCTCCACTTT. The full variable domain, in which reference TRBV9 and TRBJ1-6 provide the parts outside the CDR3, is DSGVTQTPKHLITATGQRVTLRCSPRSGDLSVYWYQQSLDQGLQFLIQYYNGEERAKGNILERFSAQQFPDLHSELNLSSLELGDSALYFCASSVGRVNAPLHFGNGTRLTVT.